Each of the 10 T cell receptor beta chains below was sequenced from the same sample in a study of cytomegalovirus exposure and HLA in healthy donors. Sequencing was performed with immunoSEQ multiplex PCR; in TCRdb, only in-frame clones are kept and a portion is missing. The sample contains about 65,000 clones, about 91% of which appear only once. Sequencing input: PBMCs. Every receptor here comes from a woman aged 18-29 years in good health and CMV-seronegative.

The chain is built from TRBV5-5 and TRBJ1-1; maybe TRBD1 (6 bases). The CDR3 loop spans 15 amino acids. Germline CDR1 reads SGHKS; CDR2 reads YYEKEE (reference sequence). Trimming stripped 2 bases from V and 2 bases from J, with 13 bases between. The CDR3 DNA is TGTGCCAGCAGCTTTGGACAGATAAGTAACACTGAAGCTTTCTTT. This sequence encodes CASSFGQISNTEAFF.

The rearrangement links TRBV28 to TRBJ1-2; D is perhaps TRBD1 (5 bases). The germline V and J ends were trimmed by 6 bases and 8 bases, with 16 bases remaining between them. Germline V lookup: CDR1 MDHEN, CDR2 SYDVKM. The CDR3 is 13 residues long. The DNA of the CDR3 is TGTGCCAGCAGGTCTGGGGGGACCTACGGCTACACCTTC. It codes for CASRSGGTYGYTF.

This sequence joins TRBV18 and TRBJ1-2; 11 nucleotides agree with TRBD1. CDR3 length: 15 residues. Germline lookup yields CDR1 KGHSH and CDR2 LQKENI. The V segment lost 1 base and the J segment 8 bases; nucleotides outside the gene matches: 6. CDR3 sequence reads: CASSPRTGGIWGYTF. CDR3 DNA sequence: TGTGCCAGCTCACCACGGACAGGGGGCATTTGGGGCTACACCTTC.

The CDR3 coding sequence is TGTGCCAGCAGCCTAGCCAGGGCCTTGAACACTGAAGCTTTCTTT. Residues: CASSLARALNTEAFF. This chain joins TRBV11-2 and TRBJ1-1; D is perhaps TRBD1 (5 bases). The CDR3 is 15 residues long. V lost 5 bases and J 0 bases, leaving 13 bases between the germline ends. Germline CDR1 SGHAT, CDR2 FQNNGV.

V is TRBV7-6 and J is TRBJ1-1, with D possibly being TRBD1 (5 bases). Trimming cost V 2 bases and J 6 bases, with 13 bases left between them. Per germline, CDR1 SGHVS and CDR2 FNYEAQ. The CDR3 is 14 residues long. Here the CDR3 DNA reads TGTGCCAGCAGCTTAAATAGGGGAAGCGCTGAAGCTTTCTTT. It yields the protein CASSLNRGSAEAFF.

The gene calls are TRBV11-2 and TRBJ1-5, with TRBD1 identical over 11 bases. V shed 4 bases and J 6 bases; nucleotides not matched to a gene: 8. CDR3 length: 16 amino acids. Germline V gene sequence: CDR1 SGHAT, CDR2 FQNNGV. The DNA of the CDR3 is TGTGCCAGCAGCTCCACCCGGGGACAGGGGGTTCAGCCCCAGCATTTT. The encoded protein is CASSSTRGQGVQPQHF.

Concerning this clone: The same CDR3 also results from other DNA sequences found in this sample. This chain joins TRBV6-4 and TRBJ2-3, with TRBD2 matching over 9 bases. Trimming took 4 bases from V and 0 from J; bases not matched to a gene: 2. The CDR3 has 15 residues. From germline, CDR1 is MRHNA and CDR2 SNTAGT. The CDR3 spells CASSASGGSTDTQYF. The CDR3 DNA reads TGTGCCAGCAGTGCCAGCGGGGGGAGCACAGATACGCAGTATTTT.

The chain is built from TRBV27 and TRBJ2-7; the D gene is possibly TRBD2 (5 bases). Trimming cost V 5 bases and J 3 bases, with 20 bases left between them. This CDR3 spans 16 amino acids. Germline CDR1 reads MNHEY; CDR2 reads SMNVEV (reference sequence). CDR3: CASSTTSFGESYEQYF. The DNA for the CDR3 is TGTGCCAGCAGTACGACCTCCTTTGGGGAGAGCTACGAGCAGTACTTC.

V gene TRBV4-2 combines with J gene TRBJ2-1; D is perhaps TRBD1 (6 bases). This CDR3 spans 15 amino acids. Trimming removed 1 base at V and 0 bases at J, with 7 bases between. Germline CDR1 and CDR2: LGHNA and YNFKEQ. The CDR3 reads CASSQGQVSYNEQFF. CDR3 DNA sequence: TGTGCCAGCAGCCAAGGACAGGTCTCCTACAATGAGCAGTTCTTC.

The chain carries TRBV4-1 and TRBJ2-1; 9 nucleotides line up with TRBD2. The CDR3 is 15 residues long. With 1 base clipped from V and 7 bases from J, the junction kept 5 bases outside the gene matches. The germline V gene has CDR1 MGHRA and CDR2 YSYEKL. CDR3 nucleotide sequence: TGCGCCAGCAGCCAAGCCGGGCGGGAGGGTAATGAGCAGTTCTTC. This translates into CASSQAGREGNEQFF.